The clone carrying this T cell receptor beta chain was counted at least ten times. No antigen is known for it. This sample is drawn from a study of early T cells in non-severe SARS-CoV-2 infection. Looking at the study overall: Unsorted whole-blood RNA was sequenced in bulk, leaving chains unpaired. Study-wide findings and caveats: Matches to VDJdb favored anti-spike CD8 responses and missed private and CD4 specificities.

Each single cDNA molecule received a unique molecular identifier. MiXCR, applied by TCRdb to the 5' RACE reads, yields one record per CDR3 protein. The sample gives tens of thousands of distinct CDR3 sequences, about 5.7% of which show up once; 6% to 7.5% is in the top ten. This TCR derives from an adult who was a healthcare worker with PCR-confirmed SARS-CoV-2 infection or an uninfected control (not recorded which). The specimen was whole blood.

Written as DNA, the CDR3 is TGTGCCAGCAGCTTAGTGGCTAGGAGCGCCAACCCCTACGAGCAGTACTTC. Amino acids: CASSLVARSANPYEQYF. J is TRBJ2-7 and V is TRBV11-2; no firm D call. Germline CDR1 is SGHAT and CDR2 is FQNNGV. Trimming took off 1 base at V and 2 bases at J, with 18 bases between the two ends. The CDR3 totals 17 residues.